This is a list of T cell receptor beta chains from one sample in a study of shared clonotypes between healthy human individuals. Assay used: immunoSEQ multiplex PCR; TCRdb lists only in-frame clones, some missing. The data show more than 450,000 clones, with approximately 79% seen just once and roughly 13% held by the top ten. Sequenced sample: PBMCs. These receptors all come from a middle-aged woman in good health. Some clones in this sample may be carry-over from other donors' samples. The CDR3 runs from the conserved cysteine through the conserved F or W. D genes are given only for firm matches. Size is stated for part of the rows, as once, few or many counts, or as a class when the clone is expanded.

j_gene	v_gene	d_gene	abundance	CDR3aa	CDR3nt
TRBJ2-1	TRBV6-1	-	-	CASSGGLFNEQFF	TGTGCCAGCAGTGGGGGCCTCTTCAATGAGCAGTTCTTC
TRBJ1-4	TRBV6-1	-	few	CASSTGSSNEKLFF	TGTGCCAGCAGTACAGGGTCCTCCAATGAAAAACTGTTTTTT
TRBJ1-1	TRBV18	TRBD1	many	CASSVDREGAEAFF	TGTGCCAGCTCCGTGGACAGGGAGGGTGCTGAAGCTTTCTTT
TRBJ2-1	TRBV28	TRBD2	-	CASKSGRAVGYNEQFF	TGTGCCAGCAAAAGCGGGAGGGCCGTAGGCTACAATGAGCAGTTCTTC
TRBJ2-7	TRBV19	TRBD2	-	CASSGLAGSYEQYF	TGTGCCAGTAGCGGACTAGCGGGGTCCTACGAGCAGTACTTC
TRBJ2-3	TRBV5-1	-	-	CASSLAGSPDTQYF	TGCGCCAGCAGCTTGGCCGGGAGCCCAGATACGCAGTATTTT
TRBJ2-7	TRBV19	-	-	CASSISSTPSEQYF	TGTGCCAGTAGTATTTCGTCGACCCCCTCCGAGCAGTACTTC
TRBJ2-5	TRBV30	TRBD1	-	CASQRSGQMQETQYF	TGTGCCTCCCAGAGGTCGGGACAGATGCAAGAGACCCAGTACTTC
TRBJ1-1	TRBV19	TRBD1	-	CASSLEFGQVNTEAFF	TGTGCCAGTAGTCTAGAGTTTGGACAGGTAAACACTGAAGCTTTCTTT
TRBJ2-3	TRBV5-1	TRBD2	-	CASGGLAGDTDTQYF	TGCGCCAGCGGGGGGCTAGCGGGAGACACAGATACGCAGTATTTT
TRBJ2-7	TRBV25-1	TRBD2	-	CASSRDYTYEQYF	TGTGCCAGCAGCCGGGACTACACCTACGAGCAGTACTTC
TRBJ2-5	TRBV5-1	-	-	CASTRDSQETQYF	TGCGCCAGCACTCGGGACTCTCAAGAGACCCAGTACTTC
TRBJ2-5	TRBV30	-	-	CAWRAHRRGETQYF	TGTGCCTGGAGAGCACATCGTCGGGGAGAGACCCAGTACTTC
TRBJ2-7	TRBV6-1	-	once	CASSAAGTYEQYF	TGTGCCAGCAGTGCGGCAGGGACCTACGAGCAGTACTTC
TRBJ2-7	TRBV11-2	TRBD1	-	CASRPGTGKYEQYF	TGTGCCAGCAGGCCCGGGACAGGGAAGTACGAGCAGTACTTC
TRBJ2-4	TRBV4-3	TRBD1	-	CASSQGQGDFRYF	TGCGCCAGCAGCCAAGGACAGGGGGATTTTCGGTACTTC
TRBJ2-3	TRBV28	TRBD2	-	CASNTEILAGPDTQYF	TGTGCCAGCAACACCGAGATCTTAGCGGGACCAGATACGCAGTATTTT
TRBJ2-6	TRBV6-5	-	-	CASNEPGANVLTF	TGTGCCAGCAACGAGCCTGGGGCCAACGTCCTGACTTTC
TRBJ2-7	TRBV9	-	-	CASSVDSQFYEQYF	TGTGCCAGCAGTGTCGACTCGCAATTCTACGAGCAGTACTTC
TRBJ2-7	TRBV19	-	-	CASSIQGLSSYEQYF	TGTGCCAGTAGTATCCAGGGTTTAAGCTCCTACGAGCAGTACTTC
TRBJ2-5	TRBV14	TRBD1	few	CASSRTGGELRPRETQYF	TGTGCCAGCAGCCGGACAGGGGGCGAATTGAGGCCTCGAGAGACCCAGTACTTC
TRBJ2-3	TRBV27	TRBD2	-	CASSLERGWGDTQYF	TGTGCCAGCAGTCTCGAGCGGGGGTGGGGGGATACGCAGTATTTT
TRBJ2-3	TRBV27	TRBD1	-	CASRGQGAPDTQYF	TGTGCCAGCAGGGGACAGGGGGCTCCGGATACGCAGTATTTT
TRBJ1-1	TRBV11-3	-	-	CASSLFSDTEAFF	TGTGCCAGCAGCTTATTTTCTGACACTGAAGCTTTCTTT
TRBJ2-7	TRBV10-3	TRBD2	once	CALSQRESYEQYF	TGTGCCTTATCGCAGCGGGAGAGCTACGAGCAGTACTTC
TRBJ2-7	TRBV2	TRBD2	-	CASLAGRSYEQYF	TGTGCCAGTTTAGCGGGACGCTCCTACGAGCAGTACTTC
TRBJ2-3	TRBV7-8	TRBD2	once	CASSFKLSSGSMGTSTDTQYF	TGTGCCAGCAGCTTCAAACTCTCTAGCGGGAGTATGGGAACTAGCACAGATACGCAGTATTTT